A single sample gave rise to the 22 T cell receptor beta chains below, sequenced in a study of T cells in women clearing cervical HPV infection. Clones were read by immunoSEQ multiplex PCR, and TCRdb kept only the in-frame ones, dropping some. The sample has some 39,000 clones, and its top ten clones hold 1.7%. Sample: blood buffy coat. All receptors derive from a woman between 18 and 69 years old with a cervical HPV16 infection that either progressed to CIN3+ or cleared (not recorded which).

A word on this clone: The read ends 3 residues before the CDR3 terminus; that terminus is restored from the germline J gene. The J gene is TRBJ2-1, the V gene TRBV7-8, with 8 bases fitting TRBD1. Germline-derived CDR1 and CDR2 are SGHVS and FQNEAQ. This CDR3 is built from 16 residues. V was clipped by 3 bases and J by 6 bases; unmatched bases: 10. CDR3 sequence: CASSFPGQGASNEQFF. The covered CDR3 bases are TGTGCCAGCAGCTTCCCGGGGCAGGGGGCGAGCAATGAG.

As concerns this clone: The read halts 3 residues ahead of the CDR3 end, with the missing end drawn from the germline J gene. V and J are TRBV25-1 and TRBJ1-2; TRBD1 aligns across 8 bases. V trimming: 10 bases; J trimming: 5 bases; junction bases outside the gene matches: 3. Per germline, CDR1 MGHDK and CDR2 SYGVNS. This CDR3 region has 11 residues. This CDR3 reads CATGTGYGYTF. The covered CDR3 bases are TGTGCCACCGGGACAGGTTATGGC.

In regard to this clone: The sequence runs out 3 residues before the end of the CDR3; the remainder is reconstructed from the germline J gene. The chain has TRBV5-5 and TRBJ1-6; D call uncertain. Germline assignment: CDR1 SGHKS and CDR2 YYEKEE (reference sequence). The V end was cut by 3 bases, the J end by 8 bases, with 9 bases between. The CDR3 covers 13 residues. The part of the CDR3 DNA that was read is TGTGCCAGCAGCTCCGCGGCGTATTCACCC. The encoded protein is CASSSAAYSP. The full CDR3 sequence reads CASSSAAYSPLHF. Looking up the rest from reference TRBV5-5 and TRBJ1-6 gives the full variable domain: DAGVTQSPTHLIKTRGQQVTLRCSPISGHKSVSWYQQVLGQGPQFIFQYYEKEERGRGNFPDRFSARQFPNYSSELNVNALLLGDSALYLCASSSAAYSPLHFGNGTRLTVT.

With respect to this clone: The read ends 3 residues shy of where the CDR3 ends; the end is completed using the germline J gene. The chain joins TRBV5-1 to TRBJ1-2; no clear D gene. The CDR3 runs to 15 residues. Germline lookup yields CDR1 SGHRS and CDR2 YFSETQ. Partial CDR3 DNA: TGCGCCAGCAGCAGAGAACTAGCGTCCCTTTCCCCC. Encoded protein: CASSRELASLSP. The CDR3 in full is CASSRELASLSPYTF.

Notes on this clone: Read sequence stops 3 residues before the CDR3 end, and the germline J gene provides the missing end. The V call is TRBV19, the J call TRBJ1-1; 8 bases are shared with TRBD1. The V gene's germline CDR1 is LNHDA and CDR2 SQIVND (reference sequence). The CDR3 has 12 residues. The CDR3 protein is CASSTGTGEAFF. Partial CDR3 DNA: TGTGCCAGTAGTACCGGGACAGGCGAA.

Turning to this clone: The read halts 3 residues ahead of the CDR3 end, with the missing end drawn from the germline J gene. V usage is TRBV19 and J usage is TRBJ1-2; D remains ambiguous. Germline lookup yields CDR1 LNHDA and CDR2 SQIVND (reference sequence). The CDR3 runs to 17 residues. The CDR3 here is CASSTTILGSSYNDYTF. The sequenced CDR3 bases are TGTGCCAGTAGTACCACCATACTGGGTAGCTCCTACAATGAC.

In regard to this clone: Read coverage stops 3 residues before the CDR3 terminus; the germline J gene supplies the remainder. The chain has TRBV19 and TRBJ1-5; TRBD1 might be the D (5 bases). V lost 4 bases and J 0 bases, leaving 16 bases between the germline ends. Germline CDR1 LNHDA, CDR2 SQIVND (reference sequence). There are 17 residues in the CDR3. CDR3 sequence reads: CASSTRPGDISNQPQHF. The CDR3 bases that were read are TGTGCCAGTAGTACCCGCCCGGGGGATATTAGCAATCAGCCC.

A note on this clone: The read comes to an end 3 residues before the CDR3 does, leaving the germline J gene to fill in the end. The chain recombines TRBV2 with TRBJ1-2; 7 bases fit TRBD1. Germline V gene sequence: CDR1 SNHLY, CDR2 FYNNEI. Germline trimming cut 4 bases from V and 0 bases from J; bases unmatched to any gene: 5. The CDR3 consists of 15 residues. The sequenced CDR3 bases are TGTGCCAGCAGTGTGGGACAGAAAGCTAACTATGGC. It encodes CASSVGQKANYG. The whole CDR3 protein reads CASSVGQKANYGYTF.

The CDR3 protein is CASSETEGATLGYTF. The covered CDR3 bases are TGTGCCAGCAGTGAAACGGAGGGGGCTACTTTGGGC. The gene calls are TRBV2 and TRBJ1-2, with 7 bases that match TRBD1. The read is 3 residues too short to cover the CDR3 end, so that end is filled in from the germline J gene. Germline values: CDR1 SNHLY, CDR2 FYNNEI. This CDR3 is built from 15 residues.

The CDR3 region is CASSVGGGQVNEQFF. The covered CDR3 bases are TGTGCCAGCTCAGTTGGCGGGGGCCAGGTAAATGAG. The V gene is TRBV6-4, the J gene TRBJ2-1; D perhaps matches TRBD2 (7 bases). Sequencing ends 3 residues short of the CDR3 end; the germline J gene provides the rest. Trimming left V 8 bases short and J 7 bases short, with 21 bases between. Per the germline V gene, CDR1 is MRHNA and CDR2 is SNTAGT. This CDR3 contains 15 residues.

Points on this clone: The CDR3 is cut off 3 residues early in the read; its end comes from the germline J gene. The chain combines TRBV5-8 with TRBJ2-7, with TRBD1 matching over 8 bases. J lost 6 bases, V lost 0 bases, and 5 bases had no gene match. CDR3 length equals 14 residues. The V gene's germline CDR1 is SGHTS and CDR2 YDEGEE. The CDR3 DNA, read in part, is TGTGCCAGCAGCTTGGGACAGGGGATTATCGAG. This codes for CASSLGQGIIE. The full CDR3 protein is CASSLGQGIIEQYF.

Note on this clone: The CDR3 goes on 3 residues after the read ends, and that part is filled in from the germline J gene. The chain uses TRBV19 and TRBJ2-7; TRBD2 matches 9 bases. Germline values: CDR1 LNHDA, CDR2 SQIVND (reference sequence). CDR3 length equals 14 residues. V shed 6 bases, J shed 0 bases, and the junction held 3 bases outside the gene matches. The CDR3 protein is CASRKAGGSYEQYF. The CDR3 DNA, read in part, is TGTGCCAGTAGGAAAGCGGGGGGCTCCTACGAG.

As regards this clone: The read halts 3 residues ahead of the CDR3 end, with the missing end drawn from the germline J gene. The chain employs TRBV12-5 and TRBJ1-2; D uncertain. Germline values: CDR1 LGHNT, CDR2 FRNRAP. This CDR3 region has 14 residues. Trimming took off 6 bases at V and 4 bases at J, with 15 bases between the two ends. The covered CDR3 bases are TGTGCTAGTGGACCGGCCGGGCTAGCCTATGGC. It is translated as CASGPAGLAYG. The full CDR3 sequence reads CASGPAGLAYGYTF.

A word on this clone: The read stops 3 residues short of the end of the CDR3; the missing end is completed from the germline J gene. The chain combines TRBV30 with TRBJ1-2; D is uncertain. Looked up from germline, CDR1 is GTSNPN and CDR2 is SVGIG (reference sequence). CDR3 size: 15 residues. This chain's CDR3 is CAWSSQTSLGNEYTF. The sequenced part of the CDR3 DNA is TGTGCCTGGAGTTCCCAGACTAGCTTAGGCAATGAA.

Worth noting for this clone: The read ends 3 residues shy of where the CDR3 ends; the end is completed using the germline J gene. The chain links TRBV29-1 to TRBJ2-7, with a tentative D call TRBD1 (5 bases). This CDR3 is built from 14 residues. Germline assignment: CDR1 SQVTM and CDR2 ANQGSEA. Between the trimmed V and J ends, which lost 7 bases and 0 bases, there was a span of 16 bases. The CDR3 bases that were read are TGCAGCGCCGTCGGCTCGACAGTCTCCTACGAG. It yields the protein CSAVGSTVSYE. The CDR3 reads in full as CSAVGSTVSYEQYF.

Comments on this clone: The read terminates 3 residues before the CDR3 end, so the remaining end is supplied by the germline J gene. This rearrangement joins TRBV5-1 to TRBJ2-7; D is possibly TRBD1 (7 bases). The germline V and J ends were trimmed by 3 bases and 4 bases, with 14 bases remaining between them. Per germline, CDR1 SGHRS and CDR2 YFSETQ. The CDR3 consists of 14 residues. This chain's CDR3 is CASSWRGPGYEQYF. The sequenced part of the CDR3 DNA is TGCGCCAGCAGCTGGAGGGGGCCGGGGTACGAG.

Comments on this clone: With the read ending 3 residues before the CDR3 end, the germline J gene is used to fill in that end. The genes are TRBV19 and TRBJ1-5; D is possibly TRBD1 (5 bases). V shed 4 bases and J shed 1 base, with 8 bases lying between them. Germline V gene sequence: CDR1 LNHDA, CDR2 SQIVND (reference sequence). There are 14 residues in the CDR3. CDR3 bases read: TGTGCCAGTAGTACAGGGCTAAGCAATCAGCCC. Amino acids: CASSTGLSNQP. The whole CDR3 sequence reads CASSTGLSNQPQHF.

A word on this clone: The CDR3 end lies 3 residues beyond the end of the read and is filled in from the germline J gene. The genes are TRBV18 and TRBJ1-2; tentative D call: TRBD1 (6 bases). The germline gives CDR1 KGHSH, CDR2 LQKENI. This CDR3 has 14 amino acids. The CDR3 loop is CASSHREGTDTYTF. The covered CDR3 bases are TGTGCCAGCTCACACAGGGAGGGCACAGATACC.

The chain's CDR3 is CASSYLAGGPSTDTQYF. The CDR3 DNA, read in part, is TGTGCCAGCAGTTACCTAGCGGGGGGGCCCAGCACAGATACC. The chain uses TRBV6-2 or TRBV6-3 and TRBJ2-5; 12 nucleotides align to TRBD2. The DNA ends 3 residues before the CDR3 does, and the rest of the CDR3 is filled in from the germline J gene. Germline V CDR1 and CDR2: MNHEY, SVGEGT. The CDR3 is 17 residues long.

Concerning this clone itself: The read ends 3 residues before the CDR3 terminus; that terminus is restored from the germline J gene. The V gene is TRBV20-1, the J gene TRBJ2-3, with D perhaps assigned TRBD1 or TRBD2 (6 bases each). The CDR3 contains 15 residues. CDR1 is DFQATT, CDR2 SNEGSKA, per germline (reference sequence). Partial CDR3 DNA: TGCAGTGCTATAAGTTGGGACACAGGAGGGGAGACG. This sequence encodes CSAISWDTGGET. The CDR3 in its entirety is CSAISWDTGGETQYF.

A word on this clone: With the read ending 3 residues before the CDR3 end, the germline J gene is used to fill in that end. The gene calls are TRBV14 and TRBJ1-1, with D tentatively TRBD1 (5 bases). This CDR3 contains 17 residues. CDR1 and CDR2 from the germline V gene are SGHDN and FVKESK. Trimming took 0 bases from V and 0 from J, leaving 14 bases between them. The DNA read from the CDR3 is TGTGCCAGCAGCCAAGAGGGGGGATCGTACATGAACACTGAA. It encodes CASSQEGGSYMNTE. The whole CDR3 sequence reads CASSQEGGSYMNTEAFF.

With regard to this clone: The sequence runs out 3 residues before the end of the CDR3; the remainder is reconstructed from the germline J gene. The chain has TRBV20-1 and TRBJ1-1; 7 bases map to TRBD1. The V and J ends lost 4 bases and 1 base, in that order; junction bases with no gene match: 9. The germline V gene has CDR1 DFQATT and CDR2 SNEGSKA (reference sequence). The CDR3 is 15 amino acids. This CDR3 is CSANPGQMPNTEAFF. Incomplete CDR3 DNA: TGCAGTGCTAACCCGGGACAGATGCCGAACACTGAA.